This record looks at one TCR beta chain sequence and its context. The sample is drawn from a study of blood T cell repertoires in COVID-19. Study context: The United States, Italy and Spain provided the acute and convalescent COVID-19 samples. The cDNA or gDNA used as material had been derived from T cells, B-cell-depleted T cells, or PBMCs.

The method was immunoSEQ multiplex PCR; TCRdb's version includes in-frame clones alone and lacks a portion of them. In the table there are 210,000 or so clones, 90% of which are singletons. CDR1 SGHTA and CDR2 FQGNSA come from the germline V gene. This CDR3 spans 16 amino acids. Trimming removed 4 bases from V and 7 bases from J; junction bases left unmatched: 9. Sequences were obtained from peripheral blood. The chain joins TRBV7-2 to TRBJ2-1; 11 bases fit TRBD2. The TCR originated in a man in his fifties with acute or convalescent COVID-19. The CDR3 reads CASSWRVAGGGNEQFF. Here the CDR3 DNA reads TGTGCCAGCAGCTGGCGAGTAGCGGGGGGGGGAAATGAGCAGTTCTTC.